These 26 T cell receptor beta chains originate from one sample sequenced in a study of T cell responses to AZD1222 COVID-19 vaccine. The data were produced by immunoSEQ multiplex PCR, yet TCRdb's version contains in-frame clones alone and is incomplete. The repertoire has over 90,000 clones, roughly 80% of them found once; the top ten carry over 15%. The input for sequencing was peripheral blood, taken on day 0 of AZD1222 vaccination. These TCRs come from an adult in good health.

The J gene is TRBJ2-1, the V gene TRBV2; D is unclear. CDR1 and CDR2 (germline): SNHLY, FYNNEI. V gave up 4 bases and J gave up 0 bases, with 13 bases separating them. CDR3 length: 16 amino acids. CDR3 region: CASSVSAPSSYNEQFF. As DNA, the CDR3 is TGTGCCAGCAGTGTATCAGCACCGAGCTCCTACAATGAGCAGTTCTTC.

The chain combines TRBV6-5 with TRBJ1-2; 8 nucleotides line up with TRBD1. Unmatched junction bases numbered 6, after V lost 0 bases and J lost 6 bases. Germline CDR1 is MNHEY and CDR2 is SVGAGI. This CDR3 region has 15 residues. The CDR3 DNA follows: TGTGCCAGCAGTTACTCAGGGCAGGGGGCGAATGGCTACACCTTC. Translating gives CASSYSGQGANGYTF.

The V gene is TRBV7-2, the J gene TRBJ1-2, with TRBD1 as a possible D gene (6 bases). Germline lookup yields CDR1 SGHTA and CDR2 FQGNSA. This CDR3 contains 14 residues. With 1 base removed from V and 4 bases from J, the gap between germline ends came to 10 bases. In nucleotides, the CDR3 is TGTGCCAGCAGCTTAGACAGGGTGGCCTATGGCTACACCTTC. Amino acid sequence: CASSLDRVAYGYTF.

The CDR3, as DNA: TGTGCCAGCAGCCCCCGACGCCGGAACACTGAAGCTTTCTTT. Encoded protein: CASSPRRRNTEAFF. The rearrangement uses TRBV7-9 and TRBJ1-1; no definite D call. Trimming stripped 5 bases from V and 1 base from J, with 11 bases between. CDR1 and CDR2 (germline): SEHNR, FQNEAQ (reference sequence). The CDR3 length is 14 residues.

This clone showed up just a few times. The chain employs TRBV19 and TRBJ2-1; D is undetermined. Deletions cut 2 bases from V and 0 bases from J, with 5 bases between. The germline V gene has CDR1 LNHDA and CDR2 SQIVND (reference sequence). The CDR3 totals 14 residues. CDR3: CASSITDSYNEQFF. Written as DNA, the CDR3 is TGTGCCAGTAGTATAACTGACTCCTACAATGAGCAGTTCTTC.

The J gene is TRBJ1-5, the V gene TRBV7-8; D gene ambiguous. CDR3 length: 13 amino acids. Germline V gene data show CDR1 as SGHVS and CDR2 as FQNEAQ. Trimming took off 4 bases at V and 4 bases at J, with 8 bases between the two ends. As DNA, the CDR3 is TGTGCCAGCAGCTCACATGGGAATCAGCCCCAGCATTTT. It yields the protein CASSSHGNQPQHF. Drawing the rest from reference TRBV7-8 and TRBJ1-5, the complete variable domain is GAGVSQSPRYKVAKRGQDVALRCDPISGHVSLFWYQQALGQGPEFLTYFQNEAQLDKSGLPSDRFFAERPEGSVSTLKIQRTQQEDSAVYLCASSSHGNQPQHFGDGTRLSIL.

The genes are TRBV7-6 and TRBJ2-1; 9 nucleotides match TRBD2. The CDR3 length is 12 residues. The germline V gene has CDR1 SGHVS and CDR2 FNYEAQ. V lost 5 bases and J lost 13; bases outside the gene matches: 6. The CDR3 DNA is TGTGCCAGCAGCCCAGGACTAGCGAGACAGTTCTTC. Translation gives CASSPGLARQFF.

The chain recombines TRBV15 with TRBJ1-1; 10 bases agree with TRBD1. The V segment lost 4 bases and the J segment 4 bases; nucleotides outside the gene matches: 3. Germline CDR1 LNHNV, CDR2 YYDKDF (reference sequence). The CDR3 covers 14 residues. CDR3 protein: CATSKDRGLTEAFF. As DNA, the CDR3 is TGTGCCACCAGCAAAGACAGGGGGCTCACTGAAGCTTTCTTT.

The chain employs TRBV7-9 and TRBJ2-5, with 8 bases aligning to TRBD2. CDR1 is SEHNR, CDR2 FQNEAQ, per germline (reference sequence). Losses at the gene ends were 5 bases for V and 7 bases for J; bases not matched to a gene: 9. The CDR3 length is 14 residues. Here the CDR3 reads CASSPAGGLLTQYF. The DNA of the CDR3 is TGTGCCAGCAGCCCCGCGGGAGGCTTGTTGACCCAGTACTTC.

This chain joins TRBV18 and TRBJ1-1; no definite D call. CDR1 and CDR2 (germline): KGHSH, LQKENI. This CDR3 is 13 amino acids long. V was shortened by 3 bases and J by 5 bases, with 10 bases between the two germline ends. The CDR3, as DNA: TGTGCCAGCTCACCCCTTGGTTGGACTGAAGCTTTCTTT. Protein product: CASSPLGWTEAFF.

The genes are TRBV18 and TRBJ1-1; D not resolved. Trimming pared 3 bases from V and 1 base from J, leaving 6 bases between. This CDR3 comprises 13 residues. Germline values: CDR1 KGHSH, CDR2 LQKENI. The CDR3: CASSPGGNTEAFF. For the CDR3, the DNA is TGTGCCAGCTCACCCGGCGGGAACACTGAAGCTTTCTTT.

The chain links TRBV7-9 to TRBJ2-1; weak D call: TRBD2 (6 bases). Trimming removed 5 bases at V and 4 bases at J, with 12 bases between. The germline V gene has CDR1 SEHNR and CDR2 FQNEAQ (reference sequence). CDR3 length: 14 amino acids. CDR3 DNA: TGTGCCAGCAGCCCCGTCGGGGGATACAATGAGCAGTTCTTC. Protein: CASSPVGGYNEQFF.

The chain joins TRBV6-2 or TRBV6-3 to TRBJ2-7, with D perhaps TRBD1 (6 bases). The CDR3 runs to 14 residues. V lost 6 bases, J lost 2 bases, and 14 bases lay in between. Germline lookup yields CDR1 MNHEY and CDR2 SVGEGT. The CDR3 protein is CASSRLQGPYEQYV. The CDR3 nucleotides are TGTGCCAGCAGCCGACTACAGGGCCCCTACGAGCAGTACGTC.

This chain uses TRBV7-9 with TRBJ1-2; D is uncertain. This CDR3 spans 14 amino acids. Trimming shortened V by 5 bases and J by 1 base, and 11 bases separated the two germline ends. CDR1 is SEHNR and CDR2 is FQNEAQ in the germline V gene (reference sequence). Written as DNA, the CDR3 is TGTGCCAGCAGCCCGGAGAGTTATAACTATGGCTACACCTTC. The encoded protein is CASSPESYNYGYTF.

The chain links TRBV27 to TRBJ1-5; 8 bases are shared with TRBD1. V trimming: 7 bases; J trimming: 2 bases; junction bases outside the gene matches: 16. The CDR3 totals 18 residues. Per the germline V gene, CDR1 is MNHEY and CDR2 is SMNVEV (reference sequence). CDR3 bases: TGTGCCAGCAAGGCCCTAGACAGGGGAATTAGGGGCAATCAGCCCCAGCATTTT. It codes for CASKALDRGIRGNQPQHF.

The sample holds a few counts of this clone. The V gene is TRBV5-4, the J gene TRBJ2-4; TRBD2 might be the D (5 bases). The V and J ends lost 0 bases and 3 bases respectively, with 13 bases between them. Germline lookup yields CDR1 SGHNT and CDR2 YYREEE (reference sequence). The CDR3 contains 16 residues. The CDR3 region has the DNA TGTGCCAGCAGCTTGGGGGCCGGGGAAGTCAAAAACATTCAGTACTTC. Its translation: CASSLGAGEVKNIQYF.

This clone has a handful of counts. This rearrangement joins TRBV9 to TRBJ1-5, with D tentatively TRBD1 (5 bases). This CDR3 contains 17 residues. Germline lookup yields CDR1 SGDLS and CDR2 YYNGEE. V gave up 4 bases and J gave up 6 bases, with 23 bases separating them. The CDR3 is CASSPDGGVGGGQPQHF. Here the CDR3 DNA reads TGTGCCAGCAGCCCGGATGGGGGTGTGGGCGGGGGTCAGCCCCAGCATTTT.

The chain is built from TRBV4-1 and TRBJ1-3, with D unresolved. CDR1 and CDR2 (germline): MGHRA, YSYEKL. V was shortened by 0 bases and J by 2 bases, with 5 bases between the two germline ends. This CDR3 region has 14 residues. The CDR3 nucleotides read TGCGCCAGCAGCCAAGAGCGAGCTGGAAACACCATATATTTT. It encodes CASSQERAGNTIYF.

The chain recombines TRBV21-1 with TRBJ2-7. TRBV21-1 is noted as a pseudogene. This CDR3 is 11 amino acids long. DNA for the CDR3: TGTGCCAGCAGCAAAGCGGCGTTGCGGTACGTC. Its translation: CASSKAALRYV.

The chain carries TRBV24-1 and TRBJ2-3; D tentatively reads TRBD1 or TRBD2 (5 bases each). The CDR3 is 18 amino acids. The germline CDR1 and CDR2 sequences are KGHDR and SFDVKD. Trimming took 4 bases from V and 3 from J, leaving 22 bases between them. DNA of the CDR3: TGTGCCACCAGTGACGCGGTGGGACGAGCTCGATTTACAGATACGCAGTATTTT. This gives the protein CATSDAVGRARFTDTQYF.

The chain employs TRBV2 and TRBJ2-5; D perhaps matches TRBD1 (6 bases). Germline lookup yields CDR1 SNHLY and CDR2 FYNNEI. The ends were cut back, 6 bases at V and 4 bases at J, with 12 bases in the middle. The CDR3 sequence is 13 residues long. The CDR3 coding sequence is TGTGCCAGCAGCGTGGACAGTCGAGAGACCCAGTACTTC. Protein product: CASSVDSRETQYF.

V and J are TRBV3-1 (or the pseudogene TRBV3-2) and TRBJ2-3; 9 bases line up with TRBD2. V lost 0 bases, J lost 2 bases, and 3 bases stayed unmatched. There are 16 residues in the CDR3. CDR1 and CDR2 (germline): LGHDT, YNNKEL (reference sequence). In DNA, the CDR3 is TGTGCCAGCAGCCAAGAGCAGCGGGGGGTCACAGATACGCAGTATTTT. Protein product: CASSQEQRGVTDTQYF.

The chain recombines TRBV5-1 with TRBJ2-3, with D hard to call. Per germline, CDR1 SGHRS and CDR2 YFSETQ. The CDR3 consists of 13 residues. V lost 3 bases and J lost 4, with 9 bases in between. CDR3 sequence (DNA): TGCGCCAGCAGCTCAGTAATTTCAGATACGCAGTATTTT. This encodes CASSSVISDTQYF.

The rearrangement joins TRBV5-1 to TRBJ1-3; TRBD1 might be the D (6 bases). This CDR3 is built from 15 residues. In germline, CDR1 is SGHRS, CDR2 YFSETQ. The germline V and J ends were trimmed by 4 bases and 0 bases, with 11 bases remaining between them. The CDR3 loop is CASSDTGSSGNTIYF. The CDR3 DNA is TGCGCCAGCAGCGATACAGGGAGCTCTGGAAACACCATATATTTT.

The chain recombines TRBV2 with TRBJ1-2; D perhaps matches TRBD1 (6 bases). Trimming took 6 bases from V and 1 from J, leaving 12 bases between them. In germline, CDR1 is SNHLY, CDR2 FYNNEI. The CDR3 covers 14 residues. The CDR3 region is CASRVDRYNYGYTF. CDR3 DNA sequence: TGTGCCAGCAGGGTAGACAGGTATAACTATGGCTACACCTTC.

The rearrangement links TRBV4-3 to TRBJ1-2, with D possibly matching TRBD1 (5 bases). Trimming removed 3 bases from V and 6 bases from J, with 17 bases in between. This CDR3 is 15 amino acids long. The germline CDR1 and CDR2 sequences are LGHNA and YSLEER. The CDR3 here is CASSQRGTHPHGYTF. CDR3 coding DNA: TGCGCCAGCAGCCAGCGGGGGACCCACCCCCATGGCTACACCTTC.